This record looks at one TCR beta chain sequence and its context. This record comes from a study of blood T cell repertoires in COVID-19. Methods used by the authors: Estimation of nucleated cell counts relied on the amplification of reference gene primers. The data were produced by immunoSEQ multiplex PCR, yet TCRdb's version contains in-frame clones alone and is incomplete. The V and J calls and the clone size are those of that table, but D and trimming were determined from the DNA. The data contain 200,000 to 300,000 clones, more than 75% of them singletons. In terms of age and location, participants ranged from roughly 18 to 100 years and lived in about 25 US areas. This CDR3 comprises 15 residues. CDR1 and CDR2 (germline): MDHEN, SYDVKM. The V gene lost 7 bases and the J gene lost 0 bases, with 14 bases spanning the gap.

This receptor was obtained from a woman between 18 and 30 years old who had recovered from COVID-19. The sequenced sample consisted of PBMCs or T cells enriched from blood (not recorded which). The chain links TRBV28 to TRBJ2-3; possible D gene TRBD1, 6 bases. The DNA of the CDR3 is TGTGCCAGCAATCTATCAAGGGGGAGCACAGATACGCAGTATTTT. This sequence encodes CASNLSRGSTDTQYF. Full variable domain (remainder filled in from reference TRBV28 and TRBJ2-3): DVKVTQSSRYLVKRTGEKVFLECVQDMDHENMFWYRQDPGLGLRLIYFSYDVKMKEKGDIPEGYSVSREKKERFSLILESASTNQTSMYLCASNLSRGSTDTQYFGPGTRLTVL.